What follows describes a single T cell receptor (beta chain). One end of the junction varies from germline; a read error may be responsible. Unique molecular identifiers were used in preparing the TCRbeta library. TCRdb re-derived calls from the PCR reads in MiXCR, one entry per CDR3 protein. The sample comprises roughly 20,000 distinct CDR3 sequences, around 9.9% of which are singletons, and more than 20% rests with the top ten. The data belong to a study of T-cell reconstitution after alpha-beta-depleted transplantation in children. This CDR3 is built from 20 residues. The germline CDR1 and CDR2 sequences are DFQATT and SNEGSKA (reference sequence).

The genes are TRBV20-1 and TRBJ2-2; 8 bases line up with TRBD1. This sequence was found in a human donor who donated a stem cell graft to a child with chronic granulomatous disease. The sequences come from PBMCs from the stem cell graft donor, collected from the stem cell graft. CDR3 residues: CCARGVGTGIKQPNTGELFF. CDR3 sequence (DNA): TGCTGTGCTAGAGGAGTCGGGACAGGAATTAAGCAACCGAACACCGGGGAGCTGTTTTTT.